The present T cell receptor (beta chain) was sequenced within a study of CD8 T cells in Susac syndrome. Study-level points and caveats: The study conceded that relatively few individuals underwent its TCR sequencing and HLA analysis.

The CDR3 has 14 residues. The ends were cut back, 6 bases at V and 8 bases at J, with 19 bases in the middle. Blood CD8+ and CD4+ T cells underwent high-throughput TCR beta sequencing. Healthy donors served as age- and sex-matched controls. The RNA, about 0.5 to 1 ug, was put through reverse transcription using random hexamers. The amplification used immunoSEQ multiplex PCR on TCR beta CDR3; it spanned 54 Vbeta and 13 Jbeta. In TCRdb, the immunoSEQ multiplex PCR reads were re-called with MiXCR into one record per CDR3 protein. The sample yields some 180,000 distinct CDR3 sequences, less than 95% seen once. With regard to this clonotype: What it binds is not known.

Sequencing was performed on CD4+ T cells from PBMCs. This clonotype originated in a human donor in good health. The genes are TRBV12-3 or TRBV12-4 and TRBJ1-2; D possibly corresponds to TRBD1 (5 bases). The CDR3 DNA is TGTGCCAGCAGCGTTGATAGGATACAGGAGGGCTACACCTTC. Translating gives CASSVDRIQEGYTF.